The 4 T cell receptor beta chains presented below share a single source sample, sequenced in a study of T cells in Graves' hyperthyroidism and ophthalmopathy. Amplification of TCR beta CDR3 regions used RNA as the template. HTBI primers drove first-round RT-PCR of the TCR CDR3. TCRdb itself ran the multiplex PCR reads through MiXCR, one entry per CDR3 protein. The repertoire has fewer than 800,000 distinct CDR3 sequences, around 17% of them found once; the top ten carry approximately 8.4%. The sequenced material came from blood. These TCRs come from a man younger than 35 with Graves' hyperthyroidism.

The table lists this clonotype with many counts. This sequence joins TRBV28 and TRBJ2-7; D tentatively reads TRBD1 or TRBD2 (6 bases each). The CDR3 consists of 14 residues. Per the germline V gene, CDR1 is MDHEN and CDR2 is SYDVKM. V dropped 6 bases and J dropped 4 bases, with 16 bases sitting between them. The CDR3 bases are TGTGCCAGCAGGCCGCCGGGGGCGCGGTACGAGCAGTACTTC. The encoded protein is CASRPPGARYEQYF.

The gene calls are TRBV9 and TRBJ2-7; 8 nucleotides agree with TRBD1. The germline V gene encodes CDR1 SGDLS and CDR2 YYNGEE. CDR3 size: 15 residues. V lost 4 bases and J lost 4; bases outside the gene matches: 10. The CDR3: CASSPRTGPAYEQYF. The CDR3 nucleotides are TGTGCCAGCAGCCCCCGGACAGGGCCGGCGTACGAGCAGTACTTC.

This clonotype was picked up a small number of times. The V call is TRBV10-3, the J call TRBJ1-2; TRBD1 agrees at 9 bases. Germline values: CDR1 ENHRY, CDR2 SYGVKD. Trimming at V came to 2 bases and at J to 2 bases, leaving 3 bases not matched to a gene. This CDR3 contains 15 residues. The CDR3 spells CAISEGGTGNYGYTF. The CDR3 coding sequence is TGTGCCATCAGTGAGGGGGGGACAGGGAACTATGGCTACACCTTC.

The chain couples TRBV12-5 to TRBJ1-1; TRBD1 might be the D (5 bases). The CDR3 has 16 amino acids. Germline V gene data show CDR1 as LGHNT and CDR2 as FRNRAP. Trimming cost V 0 bases and J 0 bases, with 11 bases left between them. The CDR3 sequence: CASGLVLGRMNTEAFF. The CDR3, as DNA: TGTGCTAGTGGTTTGGTCCTGGGACGGATGAACACTGAAGCTTTCTTT.